The rows below give T cell receptor beta chains drawn from one sample of a study of identical twins' blood T cells. MiXCR, run by TCRdb on the 5' RACE reads, gives a single entry per CDR3 protein. This table holds hundreds of thousands of distinct CDR3 sequences, 28% found once. The sequencing sample was made of PBMCs. The receptors here all came from a woman aged 18 to 50 in good health. CDR3s include the opening cysteine and the closing phenylalanine or tryptophan. The D gene is left open where the match is weak. For some rows the clone size is stated as once, few or many, or as a class when expanded; others skip it.

D	length	size	V	J	DNA	CDR3
-	12	-	TRBV10-3	TRBJ2-7	TGTGCCATCAGTGTTGGGACCCACGAGCAGTACTTC	CAISVGTHEQYF
-	11	-	TRBV7-9	TRBJ2-7	TGTGCCAGCAGCAAGGACTACGAGCAGTACTTC	CASSKDYEQYF
TRBD2	14	-	TRBV5-6	TRBJ2-7	TGTGCCAGCAGGAGCGGGACGCTATCCTACGAGCAGTACTTC	CASRSGTLSYEQYF
-	14	many	TRBV18	TRBJ1-2	TGTGCCAGCTCACCAGCGGCAGGGGACTATGGCTACACCTTC	CASSPAAGDYGYTF
TRBD2	14	-	TRBV13	TRBJ2-5	TGTGCCAGCAGCATAACTAGCGGGGAAGAGACCCAGTACTTC	CASSITSGEETQYF
-	15	-	TRBV2	TRBJ2-1	TGTGCCAGCACCCTGGGGGGTGGCTCGTACAATGAGCAGTTCTTC	CASTLGGGSYNEQFF
-	14	-	TRBV5-1	TRBJ2-3	TGCGCCAGCACCATATTACCGGGCACAGATACGCAGTATTTT	CASTILPGTDTQYF
TRBD1	16	few	TRBV6-2/TRBV6-3	TRBJ1-1	TGTGCCAGCAGTTACTCGACGGGACAGGGCAACACTGAAGCTTTCTTT	CASSYSTGQGNTEAFF
-	15	-	TRBV20-1	TRBJ1-1	TGCAGTGCTAGGAGAAACAGGGAAGGGAACACTGAAGCTTTCTTT	CSARRNREGNTEAFF
-	14	-	TRBV27	TRBJ1-1	TGTGCCAGCAGTTTGGGGGGTGCGGACACTGAAGCTTTCTTT	CASSLGGADTEAFF
-	16	-	TRBV11-2	TRBJ1-3	TGTGCCAGCAGCTCTTCGGGAAAAATCTCTGGAAACACCATATATTTT	CASSSSGKISGNTIYF
-	15	few	TRBV11-3	TRBJ2-1	TGTGCCAGCAGCTCTAGGGGGGGACGGTACAATGAGCAGTTCTTC	CASSSRGGRYNEQFF
-	12	-	TRBV20-1	TRBJ1-1	TGCAGTGCTCAAGGACTGGGCACTGAAGCTTTCTTT	CSAQGLGTEAFF
-	15	-	TRBV12-3/TRBV12-4	TRBJ2-1	TGTGCCAGCAGTTGGACATTGGGCCTCAACAATGAGCAGTTCTTC	CASSWTLGLNNEQFF
-	15	-	TRBV19	TRBJ1-5	TGTGCCAGTAGTCTTCCAGGGGAGAGCAATCAGCCCAAGCATTTT	CASSLPGESNQPKHF
-	13	-	TRBV6-6	TRBJ1-1	TGTGCCAGCAGTTACCGTATAGACACTGAAGCTTTCTTT	CASSYRIDTEAFF
-	14	once	TRBV7-2	TRBJ1-5	TGTGCCATCAGCTCCCGGACGGGGAATCAGCCCCAGCATTTT	CAISSRTGNQPQHF
TRBD2	20	-	TRBV6-4	TRBJ2-1	TGTGCCAGCATGCCCGGGGTGAAGCGGGGGGTCCTCCTCGATTACAATGAGCAGCTATTC	CASMPGVKRGVLLDYNEQLF
TRBD2	16	few	TRBV11-2	TRBJ2-7	TGTGCCAGCAGCTTAGGACCCCTGACTAGCGGGATGGAGCAGTACTTC	CASSLGPLTSGMEQYF
TRBD1	17	-	TRBV19	TRBJ1-5	TGTGCCAGTAGTACCTCGACAGGGAAATATAGCAATCAGCCCCAGCATTTT	CASSTSTGKYSNQPQHF
-	16	-	TRBV7-9	TRBJ2-4	TGTGCCAGCAGCTCGTGGGACACAGCCCCCGAAAACATTCAGTACTTC	CASSSWDTAPENIQYF
-	12	few	TRBV12-3/TRBV12-4	TRBJ1-1	TGTGCCAGCAGCAAACGACAGACTTTAGCTTTCTTT	CASSKRQTLAFF
-	10	few	TRBV29-1	TRBJ2-5	TGCAGCGTGTTATCGGAGACCCAGTACTTC	CSVLSETQYF
-	14	-	TRBV10-3	TRBJ1-5	TGTGCCATCAGTGTACAGGGTAGCAATCAGCCCCAGCATTTT	CAISVQGSNQPQHF